This TCR beta chain derives from a study of T-cell memory formation after mild COVID-19. MiXCR, run by TCRdb on the 5' RACE reads, gives a single entry per CDR3 protein. Of approximately 150,000 distinct CDR3 sequences in the sample, less than 20% are singletons; the top ten hold 2% to 2.5%. Deletions cut 3 bases from V and 3 bases from J, with 15 bases between. Looked up from germline, CDR1 is SGHKS and CDR2 is YYEKEE (reference sequence). The CDR3 extends over 15 amino acids. This clonotype was detected a few times. The genes are TRBV5-5 and TRBJ2-5; tentatively, D is TRBD1 or TRBD2 (5 bases each). The clonotype was recovered from an adult woman who had mild COVID-19 (a few samples of this study predate the infection). Cell type and time point are not known. Sequenced material: PBMCs or a T cell subset sorted from them (not recorded which). The CDR3 coding sequence is TGTGCCAGCAGCTCGATCCCGGGGCAGGAAGAGACCCAGTACTTC. Residues: CASSSIPGQEETQYF.